The text below deals with one T cell receptor (beta chain). Trimming removed 5 bases from V and 4 bases from J, with 17 bases in between. CDR3 length: 15 residues. CDR1 and CDR2 from the germline V gene are MNHEY and SVGEGT. The data were obtained in a study of blood T cell repertoires in COVID-19. Study-wide context: Samples taken during acute and convalescent COVID-19 were collected in the United States, Italy and Spain. PBMCs, B-cell-depleted T cells, or T cells provided the cDNA or gDNA that made up the material.

As handled by the study authors: Reference gene primer amplification gave nucleated cell count estimates. Sequencing was performed with immunoSEQ multiplex PCR; in TCRdb, only in-frame clones are kept and a portion is missing. V, J and clone size are those of that table, while D and trimming were read from the DNA. The repertoire has about 150,000 clones, 84% of them found once; the top ten carry 9% to 10%. The V and J genes are TRBV6-2 or TRBV6-3 and TRBJ1-2; D is possibly TRBD1 (5 bases). The TCR sequence derives from a woman aged 50 to 65 with acute or convalescent COVID-19. What was sequenced was peripheral blood. CDR3 residues: CASSRGGTRVYGYTF. CDR3 DNA sequence: TGTGCCAGCAGTCGCGGGGGGACCCGGGTCTATGGCTACACCTTC.